The 11 T cell receptor beta chains presented below share a single source sample, sequenced in a study of T cell repertoires in cytomegalovirus infection. TCRdb passed the reads through MiXCR, listing each CDR3 protein once. The repertoire consists of 210,000 or so distinct CDR3 sequences, with 6% to 8% occurring once and the leading ten covering 6.5%. The source material was PBMCs. These receptors were collected from a human donor in good health (CMV status not recorded). Some clones in this sample may be carry-over from other donors' samples.

The table lists this clonotype with many counts. The V call is TRBV7-2, the J call TRBJ1-2; the D gene is possibly TRBD1 (5 bases). The germline V and J ends were trimmed by 1 base and 7 bases, with 13 bases remaining between them. From germline, CDR1 is SGHTA and CDR2 FQGNSA. The CDR3 runs 14 residues. The CDR3 protein is CASSLGPGIVGYTF. CDR3 in DNA: TGTGCCAGCAGCTTAGGTCCAGGGATAGTTGGCTACACCTTC.

Many counts were recorded for this clonotype. This sequence joins TRBV20-1 and TRBJ1-4; 9 nucleotides agree with TRBD1. After removal of 2 bases from V and 1 base from J, the junction contained 2 bases not matched to a gene. The CDR3 spans 15 residues. CDR1 DFQATT and CDR2 SNEGSKA come from the germline V gene (reference sequence). The CDR3 nucleotides are TGCAGTGCTAGAAGGACAGGGGAAACTAATGAAAAACTGTTTTTT. Protein: CSARRTGETNEKLFF.

This clonotype was recorded many times. The chain carries TRBV20-1 and TRBJ2-3; no reliable D call. The germline gives CDR1 DFQATT, CDR2 SNEGSKA (reference sequence). Trimming pared 1 base from V and 4 bases from J, leaving 15 bases between. This CDR3 is built from 15 residues. CDR3 loop: CSARVDGWSADTQYF. The CDR3 DNA sequence: TGCAGTGCTAGAGTTGACGGGTGGTCGGCAGATACGCAGTATTTT.

This clonotype was picked up a small number of times. The rearrangement joins TRBV30 to TRBJ2-2, with 7 bases lining up with TRBD2. Germline V gives CDR1 GTSNPN, CDR2 SVGIG (reference sequence). V was clipped by 0 bases and J by 6 bases; unmatched bases: 7. CDR3 length equals 15 residues. Written as DNA, the CDR3 is TGTGCCTGGAGTGTACTAGCGTTGGAAGCCGGGGAGCTGTTTTTT. It translates to CAWSVLALEAGELFF.

This clonotype was detected many times. The J gene is TRBJ2-1, the V gene TRBV6-2 or TRBV6-3; 7 nucleotides agree with TRBD1. In germline, CDR1 is MNHEY, CDR2 SVGEGT. V was pared by 6 bases and J by 0 bases, with 8 bases of the junction left unmatched. The length of the CDR3 is 16 residues. CDR3 DNA sequence: TGTGCCAGCAGGACGGACAGGTCGAGCTCCTACAATGAGCAGTTCTTC. Translation gives CASRTDRSSSYNEQFF.

This clonotype was picked up many times. This sequence joins TRBV6-2 or TRBV6-3 and TRBJ1-5, with a weak D call TRBD1 (6 bases). CDR3 length: 13 amino acids. Trimming cost V 7 bases and J 5 bases, with 12 bases left between them. Germline CDR1 and CDR2: MNHEY and SVGEGT. The CDR3 region is CASTGEGDQPQHF. CDR3 sequence (DNA): TGTGCCAGCACAGGGGAGGGAGATCAGCCCCAGCATTTT.

In its sample, this clonotype was seen many times. V and J are TRBV29-1 and TRBJ1-5, with D perhaps TRBD1 (6 bases). Trimming cost V 1 base and J 0 bases, with 13 bases left between them. There are 16 residues in the CDR3. The germline V gene encodes CDR1 SQVTM and CDR2 ANQGSEA. The CDR3 bases are TGCAGCGTTGAAGTTGGACCGGGACATAGCAATCAGCCCCAGCATTTT. Translating gives CSVEVGPGHSNQPQHF.

This clonotype was seen repeatedly, ten times or more. This chain joins TRBV7-2 and TRBJ1-5; D is perhaps TRBD1 (6 bases). Germline V gene lookup returns CDR1 SGHTA and CDR2 FQGNSA. The V end lost 4 bases, the J end lost 1 base, and 11 bases lay between the germline ends. The CDR3 extends over 15 amino acids. The CDR3 here is CASSWRGGSNQPQHF. The CDR3 nucleotides are TGTGCCAGCAGCTGGAGAGGGGGAAGCAATCAGCCCCAGCATTTT.

Ten or more counts support this clonotype. This chain connects TRBV5-1 to TRBJ1-6; D is possibly TRBD1 (5 bases). CDR1 SGHRS and CDR2 YFSETQ come from the germline V gene. The CDR3 contains 16 residues. V lost 2 bases and J 6 bases, leaving 15 bases between the germline ends. This CDR3 reads CASSFEGPGLNSPLHF. DNA for the CDR3: TGCGCCAGCAGCTTTGAAGGGCCGGGGCTTAATTCACCCCTCCACTTT.

Points on this clonotype: This clone may be a read error of a much larger clone one base away. The J gene is TRBJ2-7, the V gene TRBV29-1; D is possibly TRBD2 (6 bases). There are 13 residues in the CDR3. V was clipped by 4 bases and J by 4 bases, with 14 bases between them. Germline V gene data show CDR1 as SQVTM and CDR2 as ANQGSEA. The DNA for the CDR3 is TGCAGCGTTGCTCATGTGGGGGGATACGAGCAGTACTTC. This gives the protein CSVAHVGGYEQYF.

This clonotype was seen many times. The chain joins TRBV15 to TRBJ2-7; D unclear. CDR1 LNHNV and CDR2 YYDKDF come from the germline V gene (reference sequence). Trimming removed 0 bases at V and 6 bases at J, with 6 bases between. The CDR3 spans 12 residues. This CDR3 reads CATSREGIEQYF. CDR3 in DNA: TGTGCCACCAGCAGAGAAGGGATCGAGCAGTACTTC.